Listed here is a single T cell receptor (beta chain). The antigen is not known. Trimming removed 3 bases from V and 8 bases from J, with 7 bases in between. CDR3 size: 11 residues. Here immunoSEQ multiplex PCR was the method, and the copy in TCRdb shows in-frame clones only, minus some. Of about 97,000 clones listed, roughly 84% are singletons. The data are from a study of T cell responses to AZD1222 COVID-19 vaccine. Study-level points and caveats: Among AZD1222 vaccinees, only six were seropositive at baseline.

The origin of this receptor is an adult in good health. The sample here was peripheral blood, taken on day 0 of AZD1222 vaccination. The chain recombines TRBV12-3 or TRBV12-4 with TRBJ2-5, with D unclear. Here the CDR3 reads CASSLDVTQYF. CDR3 DNA sequence: TGTGCCAGCAGTTTGGACGTCACCCAGTACTTC.